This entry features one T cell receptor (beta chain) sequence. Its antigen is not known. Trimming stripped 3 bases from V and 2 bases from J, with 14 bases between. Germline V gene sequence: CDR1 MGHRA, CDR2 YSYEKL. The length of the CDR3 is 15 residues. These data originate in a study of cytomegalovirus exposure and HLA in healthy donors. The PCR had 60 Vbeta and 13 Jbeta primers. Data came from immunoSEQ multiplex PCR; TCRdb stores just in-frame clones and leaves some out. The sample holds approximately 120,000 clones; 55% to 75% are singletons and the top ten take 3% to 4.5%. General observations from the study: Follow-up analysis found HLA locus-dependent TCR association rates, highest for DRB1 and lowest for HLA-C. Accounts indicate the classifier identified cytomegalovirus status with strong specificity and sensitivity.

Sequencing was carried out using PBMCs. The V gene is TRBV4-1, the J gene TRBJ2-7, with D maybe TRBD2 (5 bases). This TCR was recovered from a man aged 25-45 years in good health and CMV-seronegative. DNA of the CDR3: TGCGCCAGCAGCCAGCTTTCGGACTCCCCCTACGAGCAGTACTTC. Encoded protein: CASSQLSDSPYEQYF.